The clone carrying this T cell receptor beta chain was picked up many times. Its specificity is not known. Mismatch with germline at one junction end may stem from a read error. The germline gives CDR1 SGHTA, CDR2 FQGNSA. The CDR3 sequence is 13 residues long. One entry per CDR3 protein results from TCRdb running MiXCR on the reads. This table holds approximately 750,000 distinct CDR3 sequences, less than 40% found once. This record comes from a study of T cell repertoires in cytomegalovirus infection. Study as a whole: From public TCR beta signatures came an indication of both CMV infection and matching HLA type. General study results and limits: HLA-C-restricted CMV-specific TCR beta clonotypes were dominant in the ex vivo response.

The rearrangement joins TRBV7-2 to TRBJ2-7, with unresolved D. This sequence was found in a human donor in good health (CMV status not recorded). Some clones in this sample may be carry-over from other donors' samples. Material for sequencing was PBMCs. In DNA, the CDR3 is TGTGCCAGCAGCTTAGAGCCCTCCCACGAGCAGTACTTC. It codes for CASSLEPSHEQYF.